The rows below give T cell receptor beta chains drawn from one sample of a study of blood T cell repertoires in COVID-19. Profiled with immunoSEQ multiplex PCR; TCRdb holds only in-frame clones, not every one. The repertoire holds 100,000 to 150,000 clones, with more than 75% as singletons. The sequenced sample consisted of peripheral blood. These receptors originate from a woman between 65 and 79 years old with COVID-19, enrolled during active disease. Both conserved end residues are part of each CDR3. The D gene is left open where the match is weak. Rows give clone size only sometimes, using once, few, many, or a class for an expanded clone.

clone_size	v_call	j_call	d_call	cdr3_aa	cdr3_nt
NA	TRBV7-9	TRBJ2-5	TRBD1	CASSSGNDRVSETQYF	TGTGCCAGCAGCTCCGGAAATGACAGGGTCTCGGAGACCCAGTACTTC
NA	TRBV19	TRBJ1-1	TRBD1	CASSTDREGTEAFF	TGTGCCAGTAGTACGGACAGGGAGGGCACTGAAGCTTTCTTT
NA	TRBV5-5	TRBJ2-5	NA	CASSLIGLQETQYF	TGTGCCAGCAGCTTGATCGGACTACAAGAGACCCAGTACTTC
NA	TRBV5-1	TRBJ2-1	NA	CASSSGQYNEQFF	TGCGCCAGCAGCTCTGGACAGTACAATGAGCAGTTCTTC
NA	TRBV6-5	TRBJ2-5	TRBD2	CASSRTGGQETQYF	TGTGCCAGCAGTCGGACGGGAGGCCAAGAGACCCAGTACTTC
NA	TRBV6-1	TRBJ2-1	TRBD1	CASSGGHRGLYNEQFF	TGTGCCAGCAGTGGGGGCCACAGGGGGCTTTACAATGAGCAGTTCTTC
NA	TRBV7-9	TRBJ1-6	TRBD1	CASSSDRETYNSPLHF	TGTGCCAGCAGCTCGGACAGGGAGACCTATAATTCACCCCTCCACTTT
NA	TRBV9	TRBJ2-3	TRBD2	CASSSLAFADTQYF	TGTGCCAGCAGCTCACTAGCGTTTGCAGATACGCAGTATTTT
once	TRBV21-1	TRBJ1-5	NA	CASSKGGIRSSFGTGGLTQHF	TGTGCCAGCAGCAAAGGGGGCATTAGGTCTTCCTTCGGGACAGGGGGCCTGACCCAGCATTTT
NA	TRBV5-4	TRBJ2-7	NA	CASSRRGAPYEQYF	TGTGCCAGCAGCCGACGGGGGGCTCCCTACGAGCAGTACTTC
few	TRBV12-3/TRBV12-4	TRBJ1-2	NA	CASRLAGIYGYTF	TGTGCCAGCAGGTTGGCAGGGATCTATGGCTACACCTTC
NA	TRBV28	TRBJ1-3	NA	CASSAGTLGGNTIYF	TGTGCCAGCAGTGCCGGGACATTGGGTGGAAACACCATATATTTT
NA	TRBV2	TRBJ2-3	TRBD2	CASKAGTHEDTQYF	TGTGCCAGCAAAGCGGGGACCCACGAAGATACGCAGTATTTT
NA	TRBV5-5	TRBJ1-2	NA	CASSLGAGLGYGYTF	TGTGCCAGCAGCTTGGGCGCAGGGTTAGGCTATGGCTACACCTTC
NA	TRBV7-9	TRBJ1-3	TRBD1	CASSTGQNSGNTIYF	TGTGCCAGCAGCACGGGACAGAACTCTGGAAACACCATATATTTT
NA	TRBV4-1	TRBJ2-6	NA	CASSQASYQEAGANVLTF	TGCGCCAGCAGCCAGGCTAGCTACCAGGAAGCTGGGGCCAACGTCCTGACTTTC
NA	TRBV6-1	TRBJ1-6	NA	CASSDPGTINSPLHF	TGTGCCAGCAGTGACCCCGGGACAATTAATTCACCCCTCCACTTT
NA	TRBV24-1	TRBJ1-2	NA	CATSDRRANYGYTF	TGTGCCACCAGTGATCGGAGGGCTAACTATGGCTACACCTTC
NA	TRBV9	TRBJ1-2	NA	CASSPGLGATNYGYTF	TGTGCCAGCAGCCCCGGGTTGGGGGCGACTAACTATGGCTACACCTTC
NA	TRBV10-3	TRBJ1-6	NA	CAIRQDPNSPLHF	TGTGCCATCCGACAGGATCCAAATTCACCCCTCCACTTT